This TCR beta chain is from a study of identical twins. V dropped 6 bases and J dropped 9; count of bases not matched to a gene: 7. CDR3 length: 13 amino acids. Germline lookup yields CDR1 MNHNS and CDR2 SASEGT. TCRdb recomputed calls from the 5' RACE reads with MiXCR, one row per CDR3 protein. The top ten hold 35% to 45% of the sample, which has nearly 200,000 distinct CDR3 sequences, approximately 15% seen once. This sample also appeared in a second study, on T cells expressing NK-cell markers.

This chain joins TRBV6-1 and TRBJ2-1; the match to TRBD2 covers 8 bases. Sequencing used CD8+ T cells sorted from blood. The receptor comes from a woman under 30 in good health. CDR3 nucleotides: TGTGCCAGCAGGGAACTAGCGGAGGTTGAGCAGTTCTTC. Its translation: CASRELAEVEQFF.